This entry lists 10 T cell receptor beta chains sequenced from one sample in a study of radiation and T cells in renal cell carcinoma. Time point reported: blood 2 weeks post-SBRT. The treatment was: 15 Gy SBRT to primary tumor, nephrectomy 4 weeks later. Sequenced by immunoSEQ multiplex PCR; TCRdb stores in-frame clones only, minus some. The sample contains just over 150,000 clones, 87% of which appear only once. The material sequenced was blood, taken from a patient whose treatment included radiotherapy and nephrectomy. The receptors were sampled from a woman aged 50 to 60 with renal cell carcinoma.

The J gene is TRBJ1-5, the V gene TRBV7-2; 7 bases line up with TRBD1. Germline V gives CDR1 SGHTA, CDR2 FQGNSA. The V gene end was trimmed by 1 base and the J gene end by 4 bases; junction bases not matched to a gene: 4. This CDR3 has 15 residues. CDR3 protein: CASSLVDRPNQPQHF. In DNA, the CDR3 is TGTGCCAGCAGCTTAGTGGACAGGCCGAATCAGCCCCAGCATTTT.

The CDR3 sequence: CARGGTEAFF. The CDR3 nucleotides are TGTGCCCGCGGGGGGACTGAAGCTTTCTTT. The rearrangement links TRBV6-5 to TRBJ1-1, with D possibly TRBD1 on 5 matching bases. V was cut by 11 bases and J by 5 bases, with 9 bases left in between. The CDR3 has 10 residues. Germline V gives CDR1 MNHEY, CDR2 SVGAGI.

CDR3 in amino acids: CASSPLAGDRNTIYF. CDR3 coding DNA: TGTGCCAGCAGCCCCCTAGCTGGTGACCGGAACACCATATATTTT. The gene calls are TRBV7-6 and TRBJ1-3; D is undetermined. The length of the CDR3 is 15 residues. V lost 5 bases to trimming and J lost 7 bases, with 18 bases between them. The germline gives CDR1 SGHVS, CDR2 FNYEAQ.

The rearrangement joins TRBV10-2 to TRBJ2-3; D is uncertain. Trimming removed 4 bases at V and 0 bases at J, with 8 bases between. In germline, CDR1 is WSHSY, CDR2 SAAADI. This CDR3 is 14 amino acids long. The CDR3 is CASSASASTDTQYF. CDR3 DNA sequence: TGCGCCAGCAGTGCGAGCGCCAGCACAGATACGCAGTATTTT.

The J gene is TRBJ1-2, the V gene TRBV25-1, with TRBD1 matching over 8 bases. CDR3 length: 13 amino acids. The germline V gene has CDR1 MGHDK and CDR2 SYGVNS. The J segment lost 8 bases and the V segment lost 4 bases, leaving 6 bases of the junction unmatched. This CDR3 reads CASSVGQGWGYTF. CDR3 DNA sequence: TGTGCCAGCAGTGTCGGACAGGGCTGGGGCTACACCTTC.

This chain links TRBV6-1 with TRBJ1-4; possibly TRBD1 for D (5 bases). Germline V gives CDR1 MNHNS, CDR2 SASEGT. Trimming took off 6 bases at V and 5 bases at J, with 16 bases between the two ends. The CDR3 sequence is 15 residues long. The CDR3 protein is CASRISTGGNEKLFF. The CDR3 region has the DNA TGTGCCAGCAGGATTTCCACCGGGGGAAATGAAAAACTGTTTTTT.

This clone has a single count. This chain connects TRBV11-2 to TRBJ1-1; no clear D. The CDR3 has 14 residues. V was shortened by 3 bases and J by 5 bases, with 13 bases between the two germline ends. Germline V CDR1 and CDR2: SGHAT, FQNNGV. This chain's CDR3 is CASSFEVGWTEAFF. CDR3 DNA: TGTGCCAGCAGCTTTGAGGTGGGGTGGACTGAAGCTTTCTTT.

The CDR3 nucleotides read TGTGCCAGCAGTGAGCCGGGACAGGGGTCGGCCTATGGCTACACCTTC. Translation: CASSEPGQGSAYGYTF. The chain has TRBV25-1 and TRBJ1-2; 10 bases match TRBD1. With 3 bases clipped from V and 4 bases from J, the junction kept 8 bases outside the gene matches. The CDR3 is 16 amino acids. CDR1 MGHDK and CDR2 SYGVNS come from the germline V gene.

Here the CDR3 reads CASSENGGFPTDTQYF. In DNA, the CDR3 is TGTGCCAGCAGTGAGAACGGGGGGTTCCCCACAGATACGCAGTATTTT. The chain couples TRBV2 to TRBJ2-3; TRBD2 matches 7 bases. V shed 3 bases, J shed 2 bases, and the junction held 8 bases outside the gene matches. Germline values: CDR1 SNHLY, CDR2 FYNNEI. This CDR3 has 16 amino acids.

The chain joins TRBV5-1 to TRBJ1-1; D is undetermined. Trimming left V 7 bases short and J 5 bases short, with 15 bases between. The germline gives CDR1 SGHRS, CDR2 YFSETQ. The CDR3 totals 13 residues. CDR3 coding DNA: TGCGCCAGCTGCCGAAGTCCGAGGACTGAAGCTTTCTTT. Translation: CASCRSPRTEAFF.